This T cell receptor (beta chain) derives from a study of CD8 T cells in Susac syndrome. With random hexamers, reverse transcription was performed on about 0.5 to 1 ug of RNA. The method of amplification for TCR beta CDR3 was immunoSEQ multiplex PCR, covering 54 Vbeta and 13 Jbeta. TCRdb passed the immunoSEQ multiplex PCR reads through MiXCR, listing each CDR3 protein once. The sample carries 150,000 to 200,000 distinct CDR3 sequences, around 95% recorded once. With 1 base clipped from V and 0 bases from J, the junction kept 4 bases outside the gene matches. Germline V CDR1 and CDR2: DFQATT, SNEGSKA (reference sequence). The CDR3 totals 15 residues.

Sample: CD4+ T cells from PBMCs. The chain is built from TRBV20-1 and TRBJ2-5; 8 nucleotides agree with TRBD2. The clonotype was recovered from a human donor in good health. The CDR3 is CSARGPSGYQETQYF. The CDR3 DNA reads TGCAGTGCTAGAGGCCCTAGCGGGTACCAAGAGACCCAGTACTTC.